The sample holds a few counts of the clone carrying this TCR beta chain. The target antigen is unknown. With 5 bases clipped from V and 6 bases from J, the junction kept 4 bases outside the gene matches. In germline, CDR1 is SGHAT, CDR2 FQNNGV. This CDR3 contains 15 residues. The record originates from a study of early T cells in non-severe SARS-CoV-2 infection. The study, taken as a whole, reports: The study's VDJdb matching favored anti-spike CD8 responses and missed private and CD4 specificities.

Each single cDNA molecule received a unique molecular identifier. TCRdb independently ran MiXCR on the 5' RACE reads; one entry per CDR3 protein. The sample lists 75,000 to 100,000 distinct CDR3 sequences; roughly 17% were seen once. Sequenced: whole blood. V usage is TRBV11-2 and J usage is TRBJ2-1; 13 bases match TRBD2. The receptor was derived from an adult who was a healthcare worker with PCR-confirmed SARS-CoV-2 infection or an uninfected control (not recorded which). The CDR3, as DNA: TGTGCCAGCAGCCCCGGGACTAGCGGGATCAATGAGCAGTTCTTC. This codes for CASSPGTSGINEQFF.